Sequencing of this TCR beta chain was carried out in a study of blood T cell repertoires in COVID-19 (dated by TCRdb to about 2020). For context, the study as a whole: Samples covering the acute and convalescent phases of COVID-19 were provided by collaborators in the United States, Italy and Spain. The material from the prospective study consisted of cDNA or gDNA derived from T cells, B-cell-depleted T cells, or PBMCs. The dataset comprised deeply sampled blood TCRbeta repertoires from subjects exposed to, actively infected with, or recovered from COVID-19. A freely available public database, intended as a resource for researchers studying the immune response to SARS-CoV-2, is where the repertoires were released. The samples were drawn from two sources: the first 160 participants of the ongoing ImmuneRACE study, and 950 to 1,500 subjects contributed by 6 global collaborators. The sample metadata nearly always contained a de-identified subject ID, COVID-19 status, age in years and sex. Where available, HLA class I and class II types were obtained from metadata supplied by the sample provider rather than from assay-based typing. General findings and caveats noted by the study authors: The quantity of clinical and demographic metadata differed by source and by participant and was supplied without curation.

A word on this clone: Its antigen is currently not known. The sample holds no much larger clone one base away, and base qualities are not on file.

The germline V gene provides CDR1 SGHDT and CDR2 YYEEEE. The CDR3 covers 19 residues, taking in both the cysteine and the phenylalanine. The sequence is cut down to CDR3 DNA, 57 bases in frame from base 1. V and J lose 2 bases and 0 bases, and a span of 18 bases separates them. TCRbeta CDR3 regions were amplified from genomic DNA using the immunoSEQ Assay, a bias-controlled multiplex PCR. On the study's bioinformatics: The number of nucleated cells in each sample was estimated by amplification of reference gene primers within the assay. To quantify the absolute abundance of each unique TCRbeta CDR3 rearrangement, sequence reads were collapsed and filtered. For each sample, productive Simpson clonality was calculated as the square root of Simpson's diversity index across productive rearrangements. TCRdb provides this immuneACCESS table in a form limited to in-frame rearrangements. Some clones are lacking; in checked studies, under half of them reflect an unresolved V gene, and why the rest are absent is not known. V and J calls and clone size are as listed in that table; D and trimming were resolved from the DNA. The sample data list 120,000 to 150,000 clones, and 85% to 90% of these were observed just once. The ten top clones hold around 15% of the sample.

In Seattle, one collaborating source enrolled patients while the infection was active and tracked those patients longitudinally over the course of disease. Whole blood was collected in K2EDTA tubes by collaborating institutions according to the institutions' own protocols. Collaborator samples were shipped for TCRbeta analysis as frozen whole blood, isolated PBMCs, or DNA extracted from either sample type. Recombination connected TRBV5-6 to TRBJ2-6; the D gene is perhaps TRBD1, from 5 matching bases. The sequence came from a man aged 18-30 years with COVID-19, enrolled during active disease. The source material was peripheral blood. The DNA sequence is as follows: TGTGCCAGCAGCTTTCGCAGTTACAGGAGAATCTCTGGGGCCAACGTCCTGACTTTC. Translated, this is CASSFRSYRRISGANVLTF.